Below, 5 T cell receptor beta chains from the same sample are listed, as sequenced in a study of CD8 T cells in ankylosing spondylitis. No antigens are known for them. Study-wide findings and caveats: In ankylosing spondylitis blood, a motif of about 8 highly homologous TCR beta variants appeared characteristic.

MiXCR, applied by TCRdb to the 5' RACE reads, yields one record per CDR3 protein. The sample yields around 490,000 distinct CDR3 sequences, approximately 5% seen once. Sequenced material: blood, either unsorted or a sorted T cell fraction (not recorded which). The receptors originated from a male donor with ankylosing spondylitis.

Concerning this clonotype: An end of the junction differs from the germline gene, which may be a read error. This chain joins TRBV20-1 and TRBJ2-7; possibly TRBD2 for D (5 bases). The CDR3 contains 14 residues. CDR1 and CDR2 (germline): DFQATT, SNEGSKA (reference sequence). For the CDR3, the DNA is TGCAGTGGTCCTAATATGAGAGGGAACTACGAGCAGCACTTC. It is translated as CSGPNMRGNYEQHF.

This clonotype has ten or more counts. The V gene is TRBV5-1, the J gene TRBJ2-1, with D unclear. The germline gives CDR1 SGHRS, CDR2 YFSETQ. The CDR3 extends over 12 amino acids. V gave up 4 bases and J gave up 7 bases, with 9 bases separating them. This chain's CDR3 is CASSPPWNEQFF. CDR3 coding DNA: TGCGCCAGCAGCCCCCCTTGGAATGAGCAGTTCTTC.

There are many counts of this clonotype. The V gene is TRBV12-3 or TRBV12-4, the J gene TRBJ1-2; D is perhaps TRBD1 (6 bases). This CDR3 is built from 14 residues. V was pared by 7 bases and J by 8 bases, with 20 bases between. The CDR3 protein is CASTLRGGGDGYTF. The CDR3 coding sequence is TGTGCCAGCACCCTTCGCGGGGGGGGCGACGGCTACACCTTC.

There are many counts of this clonotype. This chain's CDR3 is CASSLSGPGTGGDEQFF. CDR3 bases: TGTGCCAGCAGTCTGTCTGGCCCCGGGACAGGGGGGGATGAGCAGTTCTTC. J is TRBJ2-1 and V is TRBV6-1, with TRBD1 identical over 11 bases. Trimming took 5 bases from V and 8 from J; bases not matched to a gene: 14. Per germline, CDR1 MNHNS and CDR2 SASEGT. The CDR3 has 17 residues.

The CDR3, as DNA: TGCAGTGCTCGGGGACAGGGAAGGGCTGAAGCTTTCTTT. The encoded protein is CSARGQGRAEAFF. V usage is TRBV20-1 and J usage is TRBJ1-1; 9 bases are shared with TRBD1. This CDR3 region has 13 residues. Looked up from germline, CDR1 is DFQATT and CDR2 is SNEGSKA (reference sequence). With V trimmed by 5 bases and J by 6 bases, 7 bases remained unmatched.